This is a list of T cell receptor beta chains from one sample in a study of early T cells in non-severe SARS-CoV-2 infection. MiXCR, run by TCRdb on the 5' RACE reads, gives a single entry per CDR3 protein. The table has about 22,000 distinct CDR3 sequences, around 4.5% seen once. The sequencing sample was made of whole blood. The receptors here all came from an adult who was a healthcare worker with PCR-confirmed SARS-CoV-2 infection or an uninfected control (not recorded which). CDR3s include the opening cysteine and the closing phenylalanine or tryptophan. Fields, in order: clone size, D gene, J gene, V gene, CDR3 DNA, CDR3 protein. The D gene is left open where the match is weak. Size tells how often a clone was seen (once, few, many) or the class of an expanded clone, and some rows leave it out.

clone size: few
D gene: NA
J gene: TRBJ2-2
V gene: TRBV12-3/TRBV12-4
CDR3 DNA: TGTGCCAGCAGTTTCCCCTCCGAGCGGTTAGACACCGGGGAGCTGTTTTTT
CDR3 protein: CASSFPSERLDTGELFF

clone size: many
D gene: NA
J gene: TRBJ1-5
V gene: TRBV28
CDR3 DNA: TGTGCCAGCAGTCTAGGCCGGGGCAATCAGCCCCAGCATTTT
CDR3 protein: CASSLGRGNQPQHF

clone size: NA
D gene: NA
J gene: TRBJ2-1
V gene: TRBV12-3/TRBV12-4
CDR3 DNA: TGTGCCAGCAGTTTCTCCACCGGGGCCTACAATGAGCAGTTCTTC
CDR3 protein: CASSFSTGAYNEQFF

clone size: many
D gene: NA
J gene: TRBJ2-7
V gene: TRBV28
CDR3 DNA: TGTGCCAGCAGTTCGCAGTTCTACGAGCAGTACTTC
CDR3 protein: CASSSQFYEQYF

clone size: NA
D gene: TRBD1
J gene: TRBJ1-5
V gene: TRBV27
CDR3 DNA: TGTGCCAGCAGTTCCGAGACAGGGCGCGATCAGCCCCAGCATTTT
CDR3 protein: CASSSETGRDQPQHF

clone size: few
D gene: TRBD1
J gene: TRBJ2-5
V gene: TRBV20-1
CDR3 DNA: TGCAGTGCTAGAAGACAGGGACACCTAAACCAAGAGACCCAGTACTTC
CDR3 protein: CSARRQGHLNQETQYF

clone size: many
D gene: NA
J gene: TRBJ2-1
V gene: TRBV4-1
CDR3 DNA: TGCGCCAGCAGCCAAGCTGGCAGGGGTCCCTACAATGAGCAGTTCTTC
CDR3 protein: CASSQAGRGPYNEQFF

clone size: many
D gene: NA
J gene: TRBJ2-7
V gene: TRBV28
CDR3 DNA: TGTGCCAGCAGTTTGGGACTTACCTACGAGCAGTACTTC
CDR3 protein: CASSLGLTYEQYF

clone size: few
D gene: TRBD1
J gene: TRBJ2-2
V gene: TRBV11-2
CDR3 DNA: TGTGCCAGCAGCGAATACAGGGGGCCTACCGGGGAGCTGTTTTTT
CDR3 protein: CASSEYRGPTGELFF

clone size: many
D gene: NA
J gene: TRBJ1-4
V gene: TRBV5-1
CDR3 DNA: TGCGCCAGCAGCCCTACATCCCCGGGGAATGAAAAACTGTTTTTT
CDR3 protein: CASSPTSPGNEKLFF

clone size: many
D gene: TRBD2
J gene: TRBJ2-1
V gene: TRBV6-2/TRBV6-3
CDR3 DNA: TGTGCCCGCGACGGGGGGACGATCCCCTACAATGAGCAGTTCTTC
CDR3 protein: CARDGGTIPYNEQFF

clone size: many
D gene: NA
J gene: TRBJ2-7
V gene: TRBV14
CDR3 DNA: TGTGCCAGCAGCCAATACTACGAGCAGTACTTC
CDR3 protein: CASSQYYEQYF

clone size: few
D gene: NA
J gene: TRBJ1-2
V gene: TRBV7-3
CDR3 DNA: TGTGCCAGCAGCTCGAACAAAGGGTATGGCTACACCTTC
CDR3 protein: CASSSNKGYGYTF

clone size: many
D gene: TRBD2
J gene: TRBJ2-1
V gene: TRBV12-3/TRBV12-4
CDR3 DNA: TGTGCCAGCAGTGTGGGACTAGCGGTAACCTACAATGAGCAGTTCTTC
CDR3 protein: CASSVGLAVTYNEQFF

clone size: many
D gene: NA
J gene: TRBJ2-5
V gene: TRBV18
CDR3 DNA: TGTGCCAGCTCACCGCGACCCGAGACCCAGTACTTC
CDR3 protein: CASSPRPETQYF

clone size: many
D gene: TRBD1
J gene: TRBJ1-6
V gene: TRBV27
CDR3 DNA: TGTGCCAGCAGTTTGACAGGGGCAAATTCACCCCTCCACTTT
CDR3 protein: CASSLTGANSPLHF

clone size: many
D gene: TRBD2
J gene: TRBJ2-1
V gene: TRBV7-3
CDR3 DNA: TGTGCCAGCAGCTTACTAGCGGGAGAGTACAATGAGCAGTTCTTC
CDR3 protein: CASSLLAGEYNEQFF

clone size: few
D gene: NA
J gene: TRBJ2-1
V gene: TRBV28
CDR3 DNA: TGTGCCAGCAGTCCCCTCCCAGGGGGACTCTTCAATGAGCAGTTCTTC
CDR3 protein: CASSPLPGGLFNEQFF

clone size: many
D gene: NA
J gene: TRBJ1-1
V gene: TRBV7-2
CDR3 DNA: TGTGCCAGCAGCTTAGCCGGCAGGGACCTCACTGAAGCTTTCTTT
CDR3 protein: CASSLAGRDLTEAFF

clone size: many
D gene: TRBD2
J gene: TRBJ2-2
V gene: TRBV28
CDR3 DNA: TGTGCCAGCAAGACGGGAGGCACCGGGGAGCTGTTTTTT
CDR3 protein: CASKTGGTGELFF

clone size: few
D gene: NA
J gene: TRBJ2-5
V gene: TRBV4-2
CDR3 DNA: TGTGCCAGCAGCCAGACGGGAGAGACCCAGTACTTC
CDR3 protein: CASSQTGETQYF

clone size: few
D gene: NA
J gene: TRBJ2-2
V gene: TRBV7-3
CDR3 DNA: TGTGCCAGCAGCTTATACCCCTCGGCGCGGAGCACCGGGGAGCTGTTTTTT
CDR3 protein: CASSLYPSARSTGELFF

clone size: many
D gene: NA
J gene: TRBJ1-1
V gene: TRBV14
CDR3 DNA: TGTGCCAGCAGCCAACCAAACCCGGGACGGTACACTGAAGCTTTCTTT
CDR3 protein: CASSQPNPGRYTEAFF

clone size: many
D gene: NA
J gene: TRBJ1-1
V gene: TRBV7-9
CDR3 DNA: TGTGCCAGCGACGGGGTTGAAGCTTTCTTT
CDR3 protein: CASDGVEAFF

clone size: NA
D gene: NA
J gene: TRBJ2-1
V gene: TRBV6-2/TRBV6-3
CDR3 DNA: TGTGCCAGCCGTTATGGGTTCTCCTACAATGAGCAGTTCTTC
CDR3 protein: CASRYGFSYNEQFF

clone size: many
D gene: TRBD2
J gene: TRBJ2-1
V gene: TRBV6-5
CDR3 DNA: TGTGCCAGCAGTTACTCGATTTTTGGGCTAGCGGGAGTTCGTAATGAGCAGTTCTTC
CDR3 protein: CASSYSIFGLAGVRNEQFF

clone size: many
D gene: TRBD1
J gene: TRBJ1-1
V gene: TRBV7-6
CDR3 DNA: TGTGCCAGCAGCTTAGCCGGGACAGGGAACACTGAAGCTTTCTTT
CDR3 protein: CASSLAGTGNTEAFF

clone size: many
D gene: TRBD1
J gene: TRBJ2-4
V gene: TRBV6-5
CDR3 DNA: TGTGCCAGCAGGGCCAGGGGGATTCACATTCAGTACTTC
CDR3 protein: CASRARGIHIQYF

clone size: many
D gene: TRBD2
J gene: TRBJ2-7
V gene: TRBV7-2
CDR3 DNA: TGTGCCAGCAGGAGAGCACTAGCGGGAGTCTACGAGCAGTACTTC
CDR3 protein: CASRRALAGVYEQYF

clone size: many
D gene: NA
J gene: TRBJ1-1
V gene: TRBV6-2/TRBV6-3
CDR3 DNA: TGTGCCAGCAGCCTAATCGGCGGGGGCGAAGCTTTCTTT
CDR3 protein: CASSLIGGGEAFF

clone size: many
D gene: TRBD1
J gene: TRBJ1-5
V gene: TRBV2
CDR3 DNA: TGTGCCAGCAGTTTGCGGACAGGAGATCAGCCCCAGCATTTT
CDR3 protein: CASSLRTGDQPQHF

clone size: many
D gene: NA
J gene: TRBJ1-2
V gene: TRBV5-1
CDR3 DNA: TGCGCCAGCAGCGCAGACCGTCCCTATGGCTACACCTTC
CDR3 protein: CASSADRPYGYTF

clone size: many
D gene: NA
J gene: TRBJ2-7
V gene: TRBV3-1
CDR3 DNA: TGTGCCAGCAGCCAAGATTCTAAAAGTCTCCGGGGGCAGTACTTC
CDR3 protein: CASSQDSKSLRGQYF

clone size: many
D gene: TRBD2
J gene: TRBJ2-3
V gene: TRBV7-9
CDR3 DNA: TGTGCCAGCAGCTTCCTAGCGGAGAGCACAGATACGCAGTATTTT
CDR3 protein: CASSFLAESTDTQYF

clone size: many
D gene: NA
J gene: TRBJ2-4
V gene: TRBV29-1
CDR3 DNA: TGCAGCGTTGAAGATCTTTCCGGGGTCAAAAACATTCAGTACTTC
CDR3 protein: CSVEDLSGVKNIQYF

clone size: many
D gene: NA
J gene: TRBJ2-1
V gene: TRBV4-3
CDR3 DNA: TGCGCCAGCAGCCAAGACGAGGGTTTCCCCTACAATGAGCAGTTCTTC
CDR3 protein: CASSQDEGFPYNEQFF

clone size: many
D gene: NA
J gene: TRBJ2-7
V gene: TRBV2
CDR3 DNA: TGTGCCAGCAAGGCCAGTTCCTACGAGCAGTACTTC
CDR3 protein: CASKASSYEQYF

clone size: many
D gene: NA
J gene: TRBJ2-6
V gene: TRBV27
CDR3 DNA: TGTGCCAGCCTTCATTCTGGGGCCAACGTCCTGACTTTC
CDR3 protein: CASLHSGANVLTF

clone size: many
D gene: TRBD2
J gene: TRBJ2-1
V gene: TRBV29-1
CDR3 DNA: TGCAGCGTTGAAGATGTGGGGGGAGGGCGTAGCAATGAGCAGTTCTTC
CDR3 protein: CSVEDVGGGRSNEQFF

clone size: many
D gene: TRBD2
J gene: TRBJ2-7
V gene: TRBV6-5
CDR3 DNA: TGTGCCAGCAGTAGCGGACTAGCGGGAGAGGTGAAAGCCTACGAGCAGTACTTC
CDR3 protein: CASSSGLAGEVKAYEQYF

clone size: many
D gene: TRBD1
J gene: TRBJ2-4
V gene: TRBV29-1
CDR3 DNA: TGCAGCGTTGTATTGACAGGGGGGAACATTCAGTACTTC
CDR3 protein: CSVVLTGGNIQYF

clone size: many
D gene: TRBD1
J gene: TRBJ2-7
V gene: TRBV5-1
CDR3 DNA: TGCGCCAGCAGTCTTATACCGGGACAGGAGTACGAGCAGTACTTC
CDR3 protein: CASSLIPGQEYEQYF

clone size: few
D gene: NA
J gene: TRBJ2-1
V gene: TRBV20-1
CDR3 DNA: TGCAGTGCTAGAGATACCCGGGTATACAATGAGCAGTTCTTC
CDR3 protein: CSARDTRVYNEQFF

clone size: many
D gene: TRBD1
J gene: TRBJ1-5
V gene: TRBV18
CDR3 DNA: TGTGCCAGCTCACTCCAGGGGGATAGCAATCAGCCCCAGCATTTT
CDR3 protein: CASSLQGDSNQPQHF

clone size: many
D gene: NA
J gene: TRBJ1-1
V gene: TRBV29-1
CDR3 DNA: TGCAGCGCAGCGGGACACCGGAACACTGAAGCTTTCTTT
CDR3 protein: CSAAGHRNTEAFF

clone size: few
D gene: NA
J gene: TRBJ1-1
V gene: TRBV7-6
CDR3 DNA: TGTGCCAGCAGCTTAGTGGGGGCGAACACTGAAGCTTTCTTT
CDR3 protein: CASSLVGANTEAFF

clone size: many
D gene: TRBD2
J gene: TRBJ2-1
V gene: TRBV7-2
CDR3 DNA: TGTGCCAGCAGCCCTCCGGGACTAGCGGGAGGGCAGGAGCAGTTCTTC
CDR3 protein: CASSPPGLAGGQEQFF

clone size: NA
D gene: NA
J gene: TRBJ2-3
V gene: TRBV12-3/TRBV12-4
CDR3 DNA: TGTGCCAGCAGTGCCTTGGGGGCGGCTAGCACAGATACGCAGTATTTT
CDR3 protein: CASSALGAASTDTQYF

clone size: many
D gene: NA
J gene: TRBJ2-6
V gene: TRBV9
CDR3 DNA: TGTGCCAGCAGCGTAGGAGGGCACGCCGGGGCCAACGTCCTGACTTTC
CDR3 protein: CASSVGGHAGANVLTF

clone size: few
D gene: TRBD2
J gene: TRBJ2-1
V gene: TRBV4-3
CDR3 DNA: TGCGCCAGCAGCCAAGAGCCTAGCGGGAGAGATGAGCAGTTCTTC
CDR3 protein: CASSQEPSGRDEQFF

clone size: many
D gene: NA
J gene: TRBJ1-2
V gene: TRBV29-1
CDR3 DNA: TGCAGCGTTGAGGGTTTTAACTATGGCTACACCTTC
CDR3 protein: CSVEGFNYGYTF

clone size: NA
D gene: TRBD1
J gene: TRBJ2-4
V gene: TRBV18
CDR3 DNA: TGTGCCAGCTCACCACCGGGACAGGTTGACAAAAACATTCAGTACTTC
CDR3 protein: CASSPPGQVDKNIQYF

clone size: many
D gene: TRBD1
J gene: TRBJ1-1
V gene: TRBV6-5
CDR3 DNA: TGTGCCAGCAGTTCCGACAGGGACACTGAAGCTTTCTTT
CDR3 protein: CASSSDRDTEAFF

clone size: many
D gene: NA
J gene: TRBJ1-1
V gene: TRBV18
CDR3 DNA: TGTGCCAGCTCACCTCCGGGTCAGAACACTGAAGCTTTCTTT
CDR3 protein: CASSPPGQNTEAFF

clone size: NA
D gene: NA
J gene: TRBJ2-4
V gene: TRBV2
CDR3 DNA: TGTGCCAGCAGTGAAGGGACAATACTGCGGGACATTCAGTACTTC
CDR3 protein: CASSEGTILRDIQYF